Sequencing of this T cell receptor beta chain was carried out in a study of blood T cell repertoires in COVID-19. Study-wide background: From the United States, Italy and Spain came samples of acute and convalescent COVID-19. In each case, the material was cDNA or gDNA derived from T cells, B-cell-depleted T cells, or PBMCs.

The sample holds one count of this clone. Original processing notes: By means of reference gene primer amplification, nucleated cell counts were estimated. Generated by immunoSEQ multiplex PCR, the TCRdb table keeps only in-frame clones and is missing some. Clone size and V and J calls were adopted from that table, with D and trimming inferred from the DNA. The sample holds 35,000 to 40,000 clones; 81% are singletons and the top ten take 25% to 30%. CDR1 and CDR2 (germline): SQVTM, ANQGSEA. CDR3 length: 13 residues. Trimming removed 3 bases at V and 2 bases at J, with 10 bases between. The clonotype comes from an elderly man with active or convalescent COVID-19. The sequencing sample was made of peripheral blood. V and J are TRBV29-1 and TRBJ1-2; D might be TRBD1 (5 bases). The CDR3: CSVERTQNYGYTF. The CDR3 region has the DNA TGCAGCGTTGAGAGGACACAGAACTATGGCTACACCTTC.